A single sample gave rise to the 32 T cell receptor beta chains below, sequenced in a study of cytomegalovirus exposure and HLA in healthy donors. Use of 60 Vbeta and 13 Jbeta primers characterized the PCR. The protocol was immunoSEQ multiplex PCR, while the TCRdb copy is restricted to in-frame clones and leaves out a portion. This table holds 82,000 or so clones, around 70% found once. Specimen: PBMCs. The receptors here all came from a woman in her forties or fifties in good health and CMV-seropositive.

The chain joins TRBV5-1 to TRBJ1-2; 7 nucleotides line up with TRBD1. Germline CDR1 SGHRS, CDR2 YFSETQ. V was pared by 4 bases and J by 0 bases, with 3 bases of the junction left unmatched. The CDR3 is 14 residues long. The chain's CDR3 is CASSRTGANYGYTF. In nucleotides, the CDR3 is TGCGCCAGCAGCAGGACAGGAGCTAACTATGGCTACACCTTC.

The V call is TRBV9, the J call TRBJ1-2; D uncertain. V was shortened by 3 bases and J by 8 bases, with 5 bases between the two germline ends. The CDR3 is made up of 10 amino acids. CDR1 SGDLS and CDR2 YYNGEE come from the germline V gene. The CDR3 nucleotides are TGTGCCAGCAGCGCCCGGGGCTACACCTTC. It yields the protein CASSARGYTF.

This CDR3 is CASQDTFSYEQYF. CDR3 in DNA: TGTGCCAGCCAGGACACGTTCTCCTACGAGCAGTACTTC. V usage is TRBV5-6 and J usage is TRBJ2-7; weak D call: TRBD1 (5 bases). With 7 bases removed from V and 0 bases from J, the gap between germline ends came to 11 bases. Germline V CDR1 and CDR2: SGHDT, YYEEEE. The CDR3 runs to 13 residues.

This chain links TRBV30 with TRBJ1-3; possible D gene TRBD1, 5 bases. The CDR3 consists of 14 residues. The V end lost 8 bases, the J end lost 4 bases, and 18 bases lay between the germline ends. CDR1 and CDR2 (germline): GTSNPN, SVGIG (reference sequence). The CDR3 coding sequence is TGTGCCATGTGGGGGGAGTCGAAAGGAAACACCATATATTTT. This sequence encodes CAMWGESKGNTIYF.

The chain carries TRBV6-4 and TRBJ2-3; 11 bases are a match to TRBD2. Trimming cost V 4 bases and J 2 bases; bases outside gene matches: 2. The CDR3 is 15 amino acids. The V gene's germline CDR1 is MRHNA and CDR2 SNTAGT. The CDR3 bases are TGTGCCAGCAGTGTGACTAGCGGGACCACAGATACGCAGTATTTT. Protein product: CASSVTSGTTDTQYF.

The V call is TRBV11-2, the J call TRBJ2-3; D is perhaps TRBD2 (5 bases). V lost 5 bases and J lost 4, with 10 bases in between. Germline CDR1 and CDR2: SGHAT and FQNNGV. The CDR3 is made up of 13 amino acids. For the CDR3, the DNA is TGTGCCAGCAGCCCGGACTCGGCAGATACGCAGTATTTT. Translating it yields CASSPDSADTQYF.

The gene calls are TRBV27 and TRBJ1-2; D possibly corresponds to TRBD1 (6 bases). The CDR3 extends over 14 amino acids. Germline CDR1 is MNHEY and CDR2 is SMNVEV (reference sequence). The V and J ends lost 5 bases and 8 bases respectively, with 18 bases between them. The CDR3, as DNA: TGTGCCAGCAGTAAGGGGCAGGGGATTGGAGGCTACACCTTC. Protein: CASSKGQGIGGYTF.

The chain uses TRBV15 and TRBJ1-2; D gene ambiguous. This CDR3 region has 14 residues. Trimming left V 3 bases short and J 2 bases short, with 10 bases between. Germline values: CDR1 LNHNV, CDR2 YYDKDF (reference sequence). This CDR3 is CATSSRSGNYGYTF. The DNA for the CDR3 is TGTGCCACCAGCAGTAGGTCCGGGAACTATGGCTACACCTTC.

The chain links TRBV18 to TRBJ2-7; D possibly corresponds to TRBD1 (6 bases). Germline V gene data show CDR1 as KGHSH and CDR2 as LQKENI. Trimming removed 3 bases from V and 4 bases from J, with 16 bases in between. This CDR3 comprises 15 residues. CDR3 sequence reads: CASSPSRGLLYEQYF. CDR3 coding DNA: TGTGCCAGCTCACCGAGCAGGGGTTTGTTATACGAGCAGTACTTC. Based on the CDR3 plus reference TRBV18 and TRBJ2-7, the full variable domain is NAGVMQNPRHLVRRRGQEARLRCSPMKGHSHVYWYRQLPEEGLKFMVYLQKENIIDESGMPKERFSAEFPKEGPSILRIQQVVRGDSAAYFCASSPSRGLLYEQYFGPGTRLTVT.

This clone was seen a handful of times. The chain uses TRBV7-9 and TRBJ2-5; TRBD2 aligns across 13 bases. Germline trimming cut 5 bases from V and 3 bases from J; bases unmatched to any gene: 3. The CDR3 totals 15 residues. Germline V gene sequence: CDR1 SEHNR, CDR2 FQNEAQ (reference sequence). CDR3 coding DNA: TGTGCCAGCAGCACCGGACTAGCGGGAGAAGAGACCCAGTACTTC. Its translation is CASSTGLAGEETQYF.

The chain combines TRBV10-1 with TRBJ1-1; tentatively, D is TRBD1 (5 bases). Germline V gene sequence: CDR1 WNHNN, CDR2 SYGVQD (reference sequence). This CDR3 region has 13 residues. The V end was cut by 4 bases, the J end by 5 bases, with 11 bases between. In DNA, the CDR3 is TGCGCCAGCAGTGGGAGCCGGGGGACTGAAGCTTTCTTT. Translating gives CASSGSRGTEAFF.

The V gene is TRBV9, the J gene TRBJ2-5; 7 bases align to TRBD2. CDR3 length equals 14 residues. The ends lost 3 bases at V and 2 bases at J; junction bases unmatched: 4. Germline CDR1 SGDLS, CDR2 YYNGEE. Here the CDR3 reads CASSGSGVQETQYF. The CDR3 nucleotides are TGTGCCAGCAGCGGAAGCGGGGTTCAAGAGACCCAGTACTTC.

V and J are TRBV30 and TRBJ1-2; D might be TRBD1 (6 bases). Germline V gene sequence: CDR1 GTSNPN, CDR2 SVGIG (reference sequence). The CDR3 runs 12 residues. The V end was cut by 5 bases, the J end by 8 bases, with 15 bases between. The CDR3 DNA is TGTGCCTGGTACACAGGGTCGGGAGGCTACACCTTC. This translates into CAWYTGSGGYTF.

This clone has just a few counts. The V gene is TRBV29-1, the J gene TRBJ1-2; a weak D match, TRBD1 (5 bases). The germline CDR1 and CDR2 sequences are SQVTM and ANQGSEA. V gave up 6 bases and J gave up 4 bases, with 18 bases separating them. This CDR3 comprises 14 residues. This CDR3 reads CSVSGAGIGYGYTF. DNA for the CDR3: TGCAGCGTGTCTGGGGCGGGGATCGGCTATGGCTACACCTTC. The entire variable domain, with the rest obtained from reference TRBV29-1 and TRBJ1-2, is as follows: SAVISQKPSRDICQRGTSLTIQCQVDSQVTMMFWYRQQPGQSLTLIATANQGSEATYESGFVIDKFPISRPNLTFSTLTVSNMSPEDSSIYLCSVSGAGIGYGYTFGSGTRLTVV.

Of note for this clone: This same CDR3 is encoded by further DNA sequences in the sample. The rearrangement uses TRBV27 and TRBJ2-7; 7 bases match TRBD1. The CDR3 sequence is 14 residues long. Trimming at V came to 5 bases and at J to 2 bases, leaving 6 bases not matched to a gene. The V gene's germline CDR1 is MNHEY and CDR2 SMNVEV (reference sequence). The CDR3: CASSPSRGPYEQYF. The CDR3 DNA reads TGTGCCAGCAGTCCCAGTAGGGGGCCCTACGAGCAGTACTTC.

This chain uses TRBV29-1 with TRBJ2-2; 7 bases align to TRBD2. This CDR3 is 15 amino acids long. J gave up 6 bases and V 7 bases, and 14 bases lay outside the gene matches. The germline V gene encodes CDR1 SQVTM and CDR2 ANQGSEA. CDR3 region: CSATFLGEGSGELFF. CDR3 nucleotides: TGCAGCGCAACCTTTCTCGGGGAGGGATCCGGGGAGCTGTTTTTT.

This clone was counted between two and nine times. The CDR3 DNA reads as TGCGCCAGCAGCCCGTTACCCGCGGACAGGGGGCAGAATACGCAGTATTTT. Amino acids: CASSPLPADRGQNTQYF. The J gene is TRBJ2-3, the V gene TRBV5-1, with 11 bases fitting TRBD1. V lost 4 bases, J lost 7 bases, and 14 bases stayed unmatched. The CDR3 covers 17 residues. CDR1 SGHRS and CDR2 YFSETQ come from the germline V gene.

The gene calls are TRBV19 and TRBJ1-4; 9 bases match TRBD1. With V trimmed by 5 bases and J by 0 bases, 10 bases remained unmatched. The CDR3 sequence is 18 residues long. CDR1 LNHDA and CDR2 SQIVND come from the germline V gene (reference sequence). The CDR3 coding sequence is TGTGCCAGTAGTCCCGCGACAGGGGGTTTAGCAACTAATGAAAAACTGTTTTTT. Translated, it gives CASSPATGGLATNEKLFF.

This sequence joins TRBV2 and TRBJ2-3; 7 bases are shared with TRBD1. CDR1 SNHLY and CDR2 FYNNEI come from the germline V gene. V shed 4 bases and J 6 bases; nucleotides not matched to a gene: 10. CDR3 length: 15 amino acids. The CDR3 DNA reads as TGTGCCAGCAGTGTGACAGGGATTCGTTCGGATACGCAGTATTTT. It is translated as CASSVTGIRSDTQYF.

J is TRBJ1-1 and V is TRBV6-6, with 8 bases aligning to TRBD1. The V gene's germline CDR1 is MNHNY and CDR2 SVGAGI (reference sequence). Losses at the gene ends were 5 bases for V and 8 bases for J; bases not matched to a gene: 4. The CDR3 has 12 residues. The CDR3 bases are TGTGCCAGCAGTGGACAGGGAGGAGAAGCTTTCTTT. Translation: CASSGQGGEAFF.

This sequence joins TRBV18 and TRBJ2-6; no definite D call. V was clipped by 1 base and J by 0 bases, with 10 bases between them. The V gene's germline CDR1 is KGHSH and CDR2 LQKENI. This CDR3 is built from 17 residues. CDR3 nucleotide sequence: TGTGCCAGCTCACCACGGAGCGACCTCTCTGGGGCCAACGTCCTGACTTTC. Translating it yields CASSPRSDLSGANVLTF. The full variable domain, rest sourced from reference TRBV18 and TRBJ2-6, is NAGVMQNPRHLVRRRGQEARLRCSPMKGHSHVYWYRQLPEEGLKFMVYLQKENIIDESGMPKERFSAEFPKEGPSILRIQQVVRGDSAAYFCASSPRSDLSGANVLTFGAGSRLTVL.

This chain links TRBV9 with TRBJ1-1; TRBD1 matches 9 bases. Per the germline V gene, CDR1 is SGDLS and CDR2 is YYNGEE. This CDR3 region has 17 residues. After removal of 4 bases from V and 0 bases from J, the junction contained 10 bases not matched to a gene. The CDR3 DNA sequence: TGTGCCAGCAGCCCCCGGGACAGGGCACTTTTGAACACTGAAGCTTTCTTT. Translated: CASSPRDRALLNTEAFF.

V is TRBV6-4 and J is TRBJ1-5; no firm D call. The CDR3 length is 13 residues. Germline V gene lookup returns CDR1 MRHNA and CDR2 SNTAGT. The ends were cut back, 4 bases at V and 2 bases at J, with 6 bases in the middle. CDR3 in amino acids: CASSASGNQPQHF. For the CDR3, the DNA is TGTGCCAGCAGTGCTTCAGGCAATCAGCCCCAGCATTTT.

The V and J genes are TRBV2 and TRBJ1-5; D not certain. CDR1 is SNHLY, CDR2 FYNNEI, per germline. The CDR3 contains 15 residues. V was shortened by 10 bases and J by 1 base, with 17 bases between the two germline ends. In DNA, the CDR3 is TGTGCCACACAGTCGGGGATTGGGAGCAATCAGCCCCAGCATTTT. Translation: CATQSGIGSNQPQHF.

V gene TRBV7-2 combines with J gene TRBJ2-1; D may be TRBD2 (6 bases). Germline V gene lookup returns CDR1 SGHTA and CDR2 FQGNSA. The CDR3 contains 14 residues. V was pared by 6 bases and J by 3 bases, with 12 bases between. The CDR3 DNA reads TGTGCCAGCAGGCCCCCCGGGAGCTACAATGAGCAGTTCTTC. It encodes CASRPPGSYNEQFF.

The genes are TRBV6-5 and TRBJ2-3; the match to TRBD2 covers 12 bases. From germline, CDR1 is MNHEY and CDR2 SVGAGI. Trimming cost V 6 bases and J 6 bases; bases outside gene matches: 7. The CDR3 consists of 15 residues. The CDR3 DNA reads TGTGCCAGCAGCCTAGGACTAGCGGGATGGGATACGCAGTATTTT. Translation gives CASSLGLAGWDTQYF.

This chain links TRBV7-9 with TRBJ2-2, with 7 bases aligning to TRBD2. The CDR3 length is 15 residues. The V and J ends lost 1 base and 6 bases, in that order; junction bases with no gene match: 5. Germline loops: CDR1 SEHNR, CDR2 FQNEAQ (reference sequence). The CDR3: CASSLGRESAGELFF. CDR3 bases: TGTGCCAGCAGCTTAGGGCGGGAGTCAGCCGGGGAGCTGTTTTTT.

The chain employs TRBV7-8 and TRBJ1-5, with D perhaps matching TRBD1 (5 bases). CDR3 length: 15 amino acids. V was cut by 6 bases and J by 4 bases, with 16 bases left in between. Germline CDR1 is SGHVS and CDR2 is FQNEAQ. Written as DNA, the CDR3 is TGTGCCAGCAGTAGTCAGGGAGGTGGGAATCAGCCCCAGCATTTT. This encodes CASSSQGGGNQPQHF.

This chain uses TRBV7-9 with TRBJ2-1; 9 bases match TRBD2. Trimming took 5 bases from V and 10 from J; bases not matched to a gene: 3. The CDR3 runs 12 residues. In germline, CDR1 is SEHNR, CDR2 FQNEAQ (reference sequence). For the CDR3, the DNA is TGTGCCAGCAGCCAAACTAGCGGGGAGCAGTTCTTC. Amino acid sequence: CASSQTSGEQFF.

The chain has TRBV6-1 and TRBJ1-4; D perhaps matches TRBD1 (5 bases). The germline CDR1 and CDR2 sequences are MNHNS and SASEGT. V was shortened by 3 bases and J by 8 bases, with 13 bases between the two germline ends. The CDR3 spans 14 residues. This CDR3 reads CASSDRAEWEKLFF. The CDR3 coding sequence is TGTGCCAGCAGTGACAGGGCGGAATGGGAAAAACTGTTTTTT.

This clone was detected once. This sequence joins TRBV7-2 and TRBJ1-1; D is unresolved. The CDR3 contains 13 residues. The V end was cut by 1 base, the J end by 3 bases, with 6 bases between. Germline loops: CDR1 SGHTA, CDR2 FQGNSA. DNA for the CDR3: TGTGCCAGCAGCTTAGAGGACTACACTGAAGCTTTCTTT. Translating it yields CASSLEDYTEAFF.

The CDR3 loop reads CSANPRDSQETQYF. In DNA, the CDR3 is TGCAGCGCCAACCCCCGGGACAGCCAAGAGACCCAGTACTTC. The chain couples TRBV29-1 to TRBJ2-5; 7 bases are a match to TRBD1. The germline V gene encodes CDR1 SQVTM and CDR2 ANQGSEA. Trimming removed 7 bases from V and 1 base from J; junction bases left unmatched: 9. The CDR3 totals 14 residues.